Shown below are 3 T cell receptor beta chains from a single sample sequenced in a study of tumor and adjacent non-tumor tissue in lung cancer. A modified ARM-PCR protocol with three rounds of nested PCR amplified TCRbeta. TCRdb re-called the multiplex PCR reads with MiXCR, one entry per CDR3 protein. The sample carries 75,000 to 80,000 distinct CDR3 sequences, roughly 80% recorded once. The template was RNA from unsorted bulk tissue. Sequencing was carried out using lung tumor tissue. Receptor source: a woman aged 50 to 65 with non-small cell lung cancer.

This clonotype was detected only once. This chain joins TRBV6-5 and TRBJ2-1, with D tentatively TRBD1 or TRBD2 (5 bases each). V lost 7 bases and J 9 bases, leaving 19 bases between the germline ends. The CDR3 is 14 amino acids. The germline V gene encodes CDR1 MNHEY and CDR2 SVGAGI. The CDR3: CASNYVGMRGEQFF. The CDR3 region has the DNA TGTGCCAGCAACTATGTCGGGATGAGGGGTGAGCAGTTCTTC.

Comments on this clonotype: One junction end does not reproduce the germline sequence, and a read error may be involved. The V and J genes are TRBV24-1 and TRBJ2-1; 9 nucleotides agree with TRBD1. Per the germline V gene, CDR1 is KGHDR and CDR2 is SFDVKD. The CDR3 consists of 21 residues. The CDR3 nucleotides read TGTGCCACCAGTGGGCCGACATCGGGACAGGGATGGCTGAGTGATGACAATGAGCGGTTCTTC. Its translation: CATSGPTSGQGWLSDDNERFF.

Regarding this clonotype: Relative to the germline gene, one junction end is altered; a read error may explain this. The chain is built from TRBV7-9 and TRBJ2-5, with 9 bases identical to TRBD2. The CDR3 is 15 amino acids. CDR1 is SEHNR, CDR2 FQNEAQ, per germline (reference sequence). For the CDR3, the DNA is TGTGCCAGCAGCCCCTGTGGACTAGCGCGAGAGACCCAGTATTTC. Its protein is CASSPCGLARETQYF.